This passage covers 4 T cell receptor beta chains from one sample sequenced in a study of blood T cell repertoires in COVID-19. Only in-frame clones appear in the TCRdb table, and some are missing; sequencing was by immunoSEQ multiplex PCR. The sample lists approximately 240,000 clones, under 95% seen once, with approximately 2% in the top ten. The material sequenced was PBMCs or T cells enriched from blood (not recorded which). The receptor set was obtained from a young woman who had recovered from COVID-19.

In this sample, this clone turned up a few times. The chain joins TRBV4-2 to TRBJ2-7; the match to TRBD1 covers 7 bases. The length of the CDR3 is 17 residues. V dropped 0 bases and J dropped 2; count of bases not matched to a gene: 10. Germline-derived CDR1 and CDR2 are LGHNA and YNFKEQ. The CDR3 is CASSQETQGPSTYEQYF. The CDR3 DNA sequence: TGTGCCAGCAGCCAAGAAACACAGGGGCCCTCAACCTACGAGCAGTACTTC.

The chain uses TRBV2 and TRBJ2-1, with 8 nucleotides matching TRBD2. J lost 4 bases, V lost 4 bases, and 6 bases had no gene match. CDR3 size: 15 residues. CDR1 SNHLY and CDR2 FYNNEI come from the germline V gene. DNA of the CDR3: TGTGCCAGCAGTGGCGGGAGGAACCCTTACAATGAGCAGTTCTTC. Residues: CASSGGRNPYNEQFF. The full variable domain, its missing parts supplied by reference TRBV2 and TRBJ2-1, is EPEVTQTPSHQVTQMGQEVILRCVPISNHLYFYWYRQILGQKVEFLVSFYNNEISEKSEIFDDQFSVERPDGSNFTLKIRSTKLEDSAMYFCASSGGRNPYNEQFFGPGTRLTVL.

This clone has just one count. The chain links TRBV6-5 to TRBJ2-3; D not resolved. Germline CDR1 and CDR2: MNHEY and SVGAGI. The V end was cut by 6 bases, the J end by 0 bases, with 4 bases between. This CDR3 region has 12 residues. CDR3 DNA: TGTGCCAGCAGCGTTAGCACAGATACGCAGTATTTT. Amino acid sequence: CASSVSTDTQYF.

The chain recombines TRBV27 with TRBJ2-5; 7 nucleotides match TRBD1. Germline CDR1 MNHEY, CDR2 SMNVEV (reference sequence). With 0 bases clipped from V and 13 bases from J, the junction kept 8 bases outside the gene matches. The length of the CDR3 is 13 residues. The CDR3 sequence: CASSLSVAGTVYF. As DNA, the CDR3 is TGTGCCAGCAGTTTATCGGTCGCCGGGACAGTGTACTTC.